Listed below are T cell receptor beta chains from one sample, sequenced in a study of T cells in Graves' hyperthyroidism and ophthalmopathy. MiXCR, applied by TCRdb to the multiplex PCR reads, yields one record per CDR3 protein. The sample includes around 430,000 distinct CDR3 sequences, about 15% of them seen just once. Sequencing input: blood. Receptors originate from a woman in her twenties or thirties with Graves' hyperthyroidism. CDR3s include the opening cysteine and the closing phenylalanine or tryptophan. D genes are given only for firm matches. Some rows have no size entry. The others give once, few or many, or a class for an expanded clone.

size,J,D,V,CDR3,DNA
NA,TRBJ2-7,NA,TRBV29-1,CSVVGRLSSYEQYF,TGCAGCGTTGTAGGGCGGCTTAGCTCCTACGAGCAGTACTTC
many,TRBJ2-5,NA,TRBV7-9,CASREGTRETQYF,TGTGCCAGCAGGGAAGGGACCCGGGAGACCCAGTACTTC
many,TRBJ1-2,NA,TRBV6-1,CASRSGGPGGYTF,TGTGCCAGCAGATCTGGGGGCCCGGGGGGCTACACCTTC
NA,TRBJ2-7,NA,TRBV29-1,CSVGAHYEQYF,TGCAGCGTTGGGGCGCATTACGAGCAGTACTTC
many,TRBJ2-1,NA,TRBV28,CASSIDQHDYNEQFF,TGTGCCAGCAGTATCGACCAGCACGACTACAATGAGCAGTTCTTC
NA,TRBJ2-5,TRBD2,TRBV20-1,CSAPSGREETQYF,TGCAGTGCCCCTAGCGGGCGTGAAGAGACCCAGTACTTC
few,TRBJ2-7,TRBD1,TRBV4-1,CASSQEGTGAGEQYF,TGCGCCAGCAGCCAAGAAGGGACAGGAGCAGGGGAGCAGTACTTC
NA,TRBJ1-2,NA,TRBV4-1,CASSQGTEGTYGYTF,TGCGCCAGCAGCCAAGGAACCGAGGGTACTTATGGCTACACCTTC
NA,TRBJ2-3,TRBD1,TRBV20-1,CSARDRDRLTDTQYF,TGCAGTGCTAGAGACCGGGACAGACTCACAGATACGCAGTATTTT
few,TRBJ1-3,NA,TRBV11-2,CASTSQFGNTIYF,TGTGCCAGCACCTCCCAATTCGGAAACACCATATATTTT
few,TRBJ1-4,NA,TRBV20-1,CSASAGAPNEKLFF,TGCAGTGCTAGCGCGGGGGCGCCGAATGAAAAACTGTTTTTT
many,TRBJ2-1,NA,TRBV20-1,CSADTTGLLSYNEQFF,TGCAGTGCCGATACGACGGGACTTCTCTCCTACAATGAGCAGTTCTTC
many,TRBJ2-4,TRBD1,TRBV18,CASSPLGQGSGNIQYF,TGTGCCAGCTCACCACTCGGACAGGGGTCCGGAAACATTCAGTACTTC
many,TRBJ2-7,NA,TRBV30,CAWSVGRYEQYF,TGTGCCTGGAGTGTAGGGAGATACGAGCAGTACTTC
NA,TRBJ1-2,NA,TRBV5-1,CASSLTGQSYGYTF,TGCGCCAGCAGCTTAACCGGACAGTCATATGGCTACACCTTC
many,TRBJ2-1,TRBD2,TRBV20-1,CSASPMYASGNRASYNEQFF,TGCAGTGCTAGTCCCATGTATGCTAGCGGGAACCGAGCTTCCTACAATGAGCAGTTCTTC
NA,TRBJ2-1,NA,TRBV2,CASSVPTEQFF,TGTGCCAGCAGTGTCCCTACTGAGCAGTTCTTC
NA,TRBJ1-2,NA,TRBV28,CASSSQRGYTF,TGTGCCAGCAGTTCTCAGCGGGGCTACACCTTC
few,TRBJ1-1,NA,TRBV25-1,CASAKTTVRRAEAFF,TGTGCCAGCGCCAAAACTACCGTCCGGAGGGCTGAAGCTTTCTTT
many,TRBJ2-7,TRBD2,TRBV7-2,CASSRRTSREQYF,TGTGCCAGCAGCCGCCGGACTAGCCGGGAGCAGTACTTC
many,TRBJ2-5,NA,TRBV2,CASRDKQGSTLKYF,TGTGCCAGCAGGGATAAACAGGGTTCTACGTTGAAGTACTTC
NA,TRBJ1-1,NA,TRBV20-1,CSAIILVNTEAFF,TGCAGTGCCATAATATTAGTTAACACTGAAGCTTTCTTT
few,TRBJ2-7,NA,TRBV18,CASSRESRYYEQYF,TGTGCCAGCTCAAGGGAATCCCGTTACTACGAGCAGTACTTC
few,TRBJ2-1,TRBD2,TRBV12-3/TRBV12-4,CASSFPGGTSGPEYNEQFF,TGTGCCAGCAGTTTTCCGGGGGGGACTAGCGGGCCGGAGTACAATGAGCAGTTCTTC
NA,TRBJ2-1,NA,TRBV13,CASSSPLRSNEQFF,TGTGCCAGCAGCTCTCCCCTCCGATCCAATGAGCAGTTCTTC
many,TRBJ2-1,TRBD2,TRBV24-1,CATSDLSGKYNEQFF,TGTGCCACCAGTGATCTGAGCGGGAAGTACAATGAGCAGTTCTTC
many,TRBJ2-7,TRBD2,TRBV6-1,CASRDLRTSGNYEQYF,TGTGCCAGCAGGGACCTGAGGACTAGCGGGAATTACGAGCAGTACTTC
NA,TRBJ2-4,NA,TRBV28,CASNDRGAKNIQYF,TGTGCCAGCAATGATAGGGGAGCCAAAAACATTCAGTACTTC
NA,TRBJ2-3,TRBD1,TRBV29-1,CSVVSQGAIDTQYF,TGCAGCGTTGTGTCTCAGGGGGCAATAGATACGCAGTATTTT
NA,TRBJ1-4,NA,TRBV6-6,CASSYRRDWGEKLFF,TGTGCCAGCAGTTACCGTCGCGATTGGGGTGAAAAACTGTTTTTT
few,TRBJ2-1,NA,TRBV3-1,CASSQVSGVEQFF,TGTGCCAGCAGCCAAGTTTCGGGAGTTGAGCAGTTCTTC